This T cell receptor (beta chain) was sequenced for a study of cytomegalovirus exposure and HLA in healthy donors. General study points: Most TCR beta V segments were productive about 87% or about 30% of the time in an earlier analysis. CMV serostatus was the sole immune exposure information available.

In the case of this clone: Its cognate antigen is unknown. In the same sample, other DNA sequences code for this CDR3.

The PCR had 60 Vbeta and 13 Jbeta primers. Authors' processing steps: Later, 80 million or so unique TCR beta chains were counted in an analysis, and approximately 9.9 million of them were shared. Repertoires were generated with immunoSEQ multiplex PCR, while TCRdb's copy carries only in-frame clones and drops some. That table furnishes V, J and clone size, whereas the DNA furnished D and trimming. In the table there are 140,000 or so clones, 75% to 80% of which are singletons. The trim removed 4 bases at V and 2 bases at J, leaving 2 bases unmatched. Germline V lookup: CDR1 GTSNPN, CDR2 SVGIG (reference sequence). There are 12 residues in the CDR3.

The chain employs TRBV30 and TRBJ2-7, with TRBD1 matching over 7 bases. Sequenced sample: PBMCs. The clonotype comes from a woman aged 18-30 years in good health and CMV-seropositive. The CDR3 DNA reads TGTGCCTGGAAACAGGGGACCTACGAGCAGTACTTC. This encodes CAWKQGTYEQYF.